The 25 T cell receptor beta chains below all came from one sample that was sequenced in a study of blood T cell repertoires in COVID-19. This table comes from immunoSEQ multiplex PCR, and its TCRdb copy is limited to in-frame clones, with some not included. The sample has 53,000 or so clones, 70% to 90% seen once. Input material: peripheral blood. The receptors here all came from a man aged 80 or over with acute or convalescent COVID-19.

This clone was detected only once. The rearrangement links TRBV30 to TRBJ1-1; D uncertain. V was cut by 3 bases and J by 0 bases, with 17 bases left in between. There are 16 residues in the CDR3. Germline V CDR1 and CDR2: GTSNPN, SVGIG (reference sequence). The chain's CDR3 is CAWRSIYRGMNTEAFF. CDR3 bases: TGTGCCTGGAGGTCTATCTACCGCGGAATGAACACTGAAGCTTTCTTT.

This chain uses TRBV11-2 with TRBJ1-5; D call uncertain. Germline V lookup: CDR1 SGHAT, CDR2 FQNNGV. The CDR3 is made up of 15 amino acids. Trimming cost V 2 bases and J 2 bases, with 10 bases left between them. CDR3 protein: CASSLRMSGNQPQHF. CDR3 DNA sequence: TGTGCCAGCAGCTTAAGAATGTCGGGCAATCAGCCCCAGCATTTT. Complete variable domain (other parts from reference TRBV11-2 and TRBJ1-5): EAGVAQSPRYKIIEKRQSVAFWCNPISGHATLYWYQQILGQGPKLLIQFQNNGVVDDSQLPKDRFSAERLKGVDSTLKIQPAKLEDSAVYLCASSLRMSGNQPQHFGDGTRLSIL.

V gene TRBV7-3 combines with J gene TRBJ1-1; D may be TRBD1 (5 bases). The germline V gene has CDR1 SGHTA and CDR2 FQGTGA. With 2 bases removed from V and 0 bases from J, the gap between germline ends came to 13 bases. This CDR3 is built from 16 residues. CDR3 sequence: CASSLHGGQLNTEAFF. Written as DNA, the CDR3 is TGTGCCAGCAGCTTACACGGCGGACAACTGAACACTGAAGCTTTCTTT.

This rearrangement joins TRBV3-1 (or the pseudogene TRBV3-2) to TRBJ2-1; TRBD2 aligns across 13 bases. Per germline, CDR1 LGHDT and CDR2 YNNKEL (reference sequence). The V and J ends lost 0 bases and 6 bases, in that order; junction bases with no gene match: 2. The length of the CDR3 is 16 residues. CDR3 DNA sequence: TGTGCCAGCAGCCAAGAAAGACTAGCGGGGGGCAATGAGCAGTTCTTC. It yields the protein CASSQERLAGGNEQFF.

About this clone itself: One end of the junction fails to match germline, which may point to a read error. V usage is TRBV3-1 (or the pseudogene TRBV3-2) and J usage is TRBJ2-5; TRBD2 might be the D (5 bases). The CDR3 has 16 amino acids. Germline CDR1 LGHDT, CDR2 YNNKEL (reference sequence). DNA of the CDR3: TGTGCCAGCAGCTTAAGATCCGGGGTGAACCAGGAGACCCAGTACTTC. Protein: CASSLRSGVNQETQYF.

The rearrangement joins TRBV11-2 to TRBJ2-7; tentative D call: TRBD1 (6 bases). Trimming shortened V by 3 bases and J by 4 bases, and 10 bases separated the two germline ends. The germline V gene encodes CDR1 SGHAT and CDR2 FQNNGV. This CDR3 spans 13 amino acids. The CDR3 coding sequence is TGTGCCAGCAGCTTGGTGCAGGGGTACGAGCAGTACTTC. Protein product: CASSLVQGYEQYF.

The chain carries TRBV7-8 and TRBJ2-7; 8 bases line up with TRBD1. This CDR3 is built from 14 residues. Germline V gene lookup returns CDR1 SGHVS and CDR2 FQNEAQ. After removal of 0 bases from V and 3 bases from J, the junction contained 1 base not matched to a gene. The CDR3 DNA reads TGTGCCAGCAGCTTAGCGGACAGGGTCTACGAGCAGTACTTC. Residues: CASSLADRVYEQYF.

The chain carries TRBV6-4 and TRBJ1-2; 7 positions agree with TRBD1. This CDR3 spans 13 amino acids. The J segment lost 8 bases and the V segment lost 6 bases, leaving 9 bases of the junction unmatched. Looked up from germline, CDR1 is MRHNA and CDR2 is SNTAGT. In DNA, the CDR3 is TGTGCCAGCAGGGCCGACAGGGCCAGCGGCTACACCTTC. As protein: CASRADRASGYTF.

Written as DNA, the CDR3 is TGTGCCAGCAGTAGAGGGCAGAGCTCCTATAATTCACCCCTCCACTTT. It translates to CASSRGQSSYNSPLHF. The gene calls are TRBV28 and TRBJ1-6; D not resolved. V lost 5 bases and J 0 bases, leaving 11 bases between the germline ends. This CDR3 is 16 amino acids long. Germline lookup yields CDR1 MDHEN and CDR2 SYDVKM.

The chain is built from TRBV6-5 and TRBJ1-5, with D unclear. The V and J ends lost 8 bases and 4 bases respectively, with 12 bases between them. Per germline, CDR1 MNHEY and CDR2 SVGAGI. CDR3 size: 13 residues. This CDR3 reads CASSRGPNQPQHF. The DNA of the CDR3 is TGTGCCAGCTCTCGCGGGCCTAATCAGCCCCAGCATTTT.

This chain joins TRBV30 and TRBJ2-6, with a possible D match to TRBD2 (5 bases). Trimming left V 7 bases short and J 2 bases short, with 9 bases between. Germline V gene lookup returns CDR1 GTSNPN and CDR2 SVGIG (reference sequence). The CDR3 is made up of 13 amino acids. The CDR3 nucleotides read TGTGCCTCGGAGGTAACTGGGGCCAACGTCCTGACTTTC. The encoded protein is CASEVTGANVLTF.

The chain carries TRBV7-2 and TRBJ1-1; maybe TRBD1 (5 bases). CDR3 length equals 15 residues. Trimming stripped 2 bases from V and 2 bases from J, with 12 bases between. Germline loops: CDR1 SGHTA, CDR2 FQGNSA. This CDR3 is CASSLNPTGNTEAFF. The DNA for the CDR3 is TGTGCCAGCAGCTTAAATCCTACAGGTAACACTGAAGCTTTCTTT.

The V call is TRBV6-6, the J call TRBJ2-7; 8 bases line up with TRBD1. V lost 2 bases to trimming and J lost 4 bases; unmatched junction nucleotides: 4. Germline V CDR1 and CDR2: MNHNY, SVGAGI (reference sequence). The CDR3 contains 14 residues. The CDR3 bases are TGTGCCAGCAGTTACCCGGGACAGGTTTACGAGCAGTACTTC. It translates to CASSYPGQVYEQYF.

Here the CDR3 reads CATSRDGQGAGNIQYF. CDR3 coding DNA: TGTGCCACCAGCAGAGATGGACAGGGGGCGGGAAACATTCAGTACTTC. The J gene is TRBJ2-4, the V gene TRBV15, with 11 bases aligning to TRBD1. V lost 0 bases to trimming and J lost 6 bases; unmatched junction nucleotides: 4. This CDR3 contains 16 residues. Per germline, CDR1 LNHNV and CDR2 YYDKDF (reference sequence).

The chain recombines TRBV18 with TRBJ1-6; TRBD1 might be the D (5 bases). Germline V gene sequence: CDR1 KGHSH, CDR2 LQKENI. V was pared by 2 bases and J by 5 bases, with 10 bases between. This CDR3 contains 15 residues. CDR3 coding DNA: TGTGCCAGCTCACCAACCAGGGAACATAATTCACCCCTCCACTTT. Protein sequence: CASSPTREHNSPLHF.

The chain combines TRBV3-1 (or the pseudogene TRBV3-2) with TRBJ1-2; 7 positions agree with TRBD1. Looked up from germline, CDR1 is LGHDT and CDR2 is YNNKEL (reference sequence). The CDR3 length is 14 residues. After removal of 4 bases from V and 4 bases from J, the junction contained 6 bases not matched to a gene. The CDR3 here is CASSPNRGTYGYTF. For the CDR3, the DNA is TGTGCCAGCAGCCCAAACAGGGGTACCTATGGCTACACCTTC.

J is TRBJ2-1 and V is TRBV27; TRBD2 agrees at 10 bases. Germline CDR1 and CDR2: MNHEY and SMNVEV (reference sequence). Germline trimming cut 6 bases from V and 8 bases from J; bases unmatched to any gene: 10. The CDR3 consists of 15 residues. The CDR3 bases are TGTGCCAGCAGCCCACAGCGGGGGGGCCTGGATGAGCAGTTCTTC. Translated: CASSPQRGGLDEQFF.

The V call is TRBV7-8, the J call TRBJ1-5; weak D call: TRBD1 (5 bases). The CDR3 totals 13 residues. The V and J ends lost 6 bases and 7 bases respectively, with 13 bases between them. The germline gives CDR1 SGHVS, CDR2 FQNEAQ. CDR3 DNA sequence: TGTGCCAGCAGTTATCAGGGAGGCCAGCCCCAGCATTTT. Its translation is CASSYQGGQPQHF. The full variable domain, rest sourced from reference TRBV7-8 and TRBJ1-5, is GAGVSQSPRYKVAKRGQDVALRCDPISGHVSLFWYQQALGQGPEFLTYFQNEAQLDKSGLPSDRFFAERPEGSVSTLKIQRTQQEDSAVYLCASSYQGGQPQHFGDGTRLSIL.

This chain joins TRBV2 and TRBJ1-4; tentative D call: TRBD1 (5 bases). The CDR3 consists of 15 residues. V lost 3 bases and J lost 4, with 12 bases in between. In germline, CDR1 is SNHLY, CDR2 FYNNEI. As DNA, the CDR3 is TGTGCCAGCAGTGAGGGGCAGGGAGGTAATGAAAAACTGTTTTTT. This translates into CASSEGQGGNEKLFF. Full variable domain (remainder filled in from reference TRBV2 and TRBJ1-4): EPEVTQTPSHQVTQMGQEVILRCVPISNHLYFYWYRQILGQKVEFLVSFYNNEISEKSEIFDDQFSVERPDGSNFTLKIRSTKLEDSAMYFCASSEGQGGNEKLFFGSGTQLSVL.

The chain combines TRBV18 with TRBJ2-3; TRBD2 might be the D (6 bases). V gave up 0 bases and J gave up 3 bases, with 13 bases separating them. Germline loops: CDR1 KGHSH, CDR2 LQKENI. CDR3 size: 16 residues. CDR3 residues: CASSPPGGRRTDTQYF. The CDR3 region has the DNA TGTGCCAGCTCACCACCAGGTGGGAGGAGGACAGATACGCAGTATTTT.

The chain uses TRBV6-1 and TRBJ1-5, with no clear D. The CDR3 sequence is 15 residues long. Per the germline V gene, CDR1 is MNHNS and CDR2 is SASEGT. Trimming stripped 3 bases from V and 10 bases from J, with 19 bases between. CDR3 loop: CASSDDVGGRSPQHF. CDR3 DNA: TGTGCCAGCAGTGATGACGTAGGAGGGAGGAGTCCCCAGCATTTT.

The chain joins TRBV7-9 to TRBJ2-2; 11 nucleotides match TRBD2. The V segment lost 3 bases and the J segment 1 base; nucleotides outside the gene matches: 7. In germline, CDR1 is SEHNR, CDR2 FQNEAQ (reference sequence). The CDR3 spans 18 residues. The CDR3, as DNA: TGTGCCAGCAGCTTGCGAAGGCTAGCGGGGGGGAACACCGGGGAGCTGTTTTTT. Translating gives CASSLRRLAGGNTGELFF.

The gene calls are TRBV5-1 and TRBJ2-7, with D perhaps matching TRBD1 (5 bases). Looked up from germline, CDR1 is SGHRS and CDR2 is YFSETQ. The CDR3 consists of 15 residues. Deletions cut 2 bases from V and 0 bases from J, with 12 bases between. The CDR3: CASSFVDSRSYEQYF. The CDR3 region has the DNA TGCGCCAGCAGCTTTGTCGACAGCCGCTCCTACGAGCAGTACTTC.

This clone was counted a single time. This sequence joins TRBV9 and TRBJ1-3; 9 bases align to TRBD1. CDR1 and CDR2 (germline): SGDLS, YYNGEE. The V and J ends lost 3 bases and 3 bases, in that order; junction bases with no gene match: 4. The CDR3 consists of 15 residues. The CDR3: CASSAQDRGGNTIYF. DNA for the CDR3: TGTGCCAGCAGCGCCCAGGACAGGGGTGGAAACACCATATATTTT.

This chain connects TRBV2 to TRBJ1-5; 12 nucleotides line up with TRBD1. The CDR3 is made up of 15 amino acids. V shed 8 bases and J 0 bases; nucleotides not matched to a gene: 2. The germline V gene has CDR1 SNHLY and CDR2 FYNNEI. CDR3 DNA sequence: TGTGCCAGCGGGGACAGGGGGCTTAGCAATCAGCCCCAGCATTTT. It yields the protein CASGDRGLSNQPQHF. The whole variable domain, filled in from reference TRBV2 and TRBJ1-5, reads EPEVTQTPSHQVTQMGQEVILRCVPISNHLYFYWYRQILGQKVEFLVSFYNNEISEKSEIFDDQFSVERPDGSNFTLKIRSTKLEDSAMYFCASGDRGLSNQPQHFGDGTRLSIL.